The rows below give T cell receptor beta chains drawn from one sample of a study of spatial heterogeneity in lung cancer. TCRdb reprocessed the 5' RACE reads with MiXCR, giving one entry per CDR3 protein. The table lists some 44,000 distinct CDR3 sequences, roughly 15% of them singletons. Sequencing was performed on PBMCs, taken at surgery. Source of these receptors: a male donor with early-stage non-small cell lung cancer. Each CDR3 is given with its conserved first and last residue. Each record gives: D gene, J gene, V gene, clone size, CDR3 protein, CDR3 DNA. A D gene is named only where the DNA matches it firmly. Some rows have no size entry. The others give once, few or many, or a class for an expanded clone.

D gene: TRBD1
J gene: TRBJ1-5
V gene: TRBV6-5
clone size: few
CDR3 protein: CASRGQGAHQPQHF
CDR3 DNA: TGTGCCAGCAGGGGACAGGGGGCGCATCAGCCCCAGCATTTT

D gene: NA
J gene: TRBJ2-3
V gene: TRBV7-9
clone size: NA
CDR3 protein: CSSSLGSTQYF
CDR3 DNA: TGTTCCAGCAGCTTAGGTTCTACGCAGTATTTT

D gene: TRBD2
J gene: TRBJ2-1
V gene: TRBV4-2
clone size: many
CDR3 protein: CASSQGVAGGYNEQFF
CDR3 DNA: TGTGCCAGCAGCCAAGGGGTAGCGGGGGGATACAATGAGCAGTTCTTC

D gene: TRBD1
J gene: TRBJ1-2
V gene: TRBV2
clone size: few
CDR3 protein: CASSPDRVNYGYTF
CDR3 DNA: TGTGCCAGCAGCCCCGACAGGGTTAACTATGGCTACACCTTC

D gene: NA
J gene: TRBJ1-4
V gene: TRBV29-1
clone size: NA
CDR3 protein: CSVRRGRDEKLFF
CDR3 DNA: TGCAGCGTTAGAAGGGGCAGGGATGAAAAACTGTTTTTT

D gene: TRBD1
J gene: TRBJ1-4
V gene: TRBV18
clone size: few
CDR3 protein: CASSPTGGDEKLFF
CDR3 DNA: TGTGCCAGCTCACCTACAGGGGGCGATGAAAAACTGTTTTTT

D gene: NA
J gene: TRBJ2-1
V gene: TRBV7-2
clone size: many
CDR3 protein: CASSLNTASYNEQFF
CDR3 DNA: TGTGCCAGCAGCTTAAACACCGCATCCTACAATGAGCAGTTCTTC

D gene: NA
J gene: TRBJ2-1
V gene: TRBV4-1
clone size: few
CDR3 protein: CASSQERRAEQFF
CDR3 DNA: TGCGCCAGCAGCCAAGAGAGGCGGGCTGAGCAGTTCTTC

D gene: NA
J gene: TRBJ2-7
V gene: TRBV4-1
clone size: few
CDR3 protein: CASSQGQGLYEQYF
CDR3 DNA: TGCGCCAGCAGCCAAGGACAGGGACTATACGAGCAGTACTTC

D gene: NA
J gene: TRBJ2-7
V gene: TRBV7-2
clone size: NA
CDR3 protein: CASRRTGLTYEQYF
CDR3 DNA: TGTGCCAGCAGGAGGACCGGACTTACCTACGAGCAGTACTTC

D gene: NA
J gene: TRBJ2-3
V gene: TRBV5-1
clone size: few
CDR3 protein: CASSRDFTDTQYF
CDR3 DNA: TGCGCCAGCAGTCGGGACTTCACAGATACGCAGTATTTT

D gene: NA
J gene: TRBJ2-3
V gene: TRBV11-2
clone size: NA
CDR3 protein: CASSFGTGNTDTQYF
CDR3 DNA: TGTGCCAGCAGCTTCGGTACAGGGAACACAGATACGCAGTATTTT

D gene: NA
J gene: TRBJ1-3
V gene: TRBV5-1
clone size: many
CDR3 protein: CASSDVSSGNTIYF
CDR3 DNA: TGCGCCAGCAGCGACGTCAGCTCTGGAAACACCATATATTTT

D gene: NA
J gene: TRBJ2-5
V gene: TRBV7-6
clone size: many
CDR3 protein: CASSQTTTQETQYF
CDR3 DNA: TGTGCCAGCAGCCAGACCACTACCCAAGAGACCCAGTACTTC

D gene: TRBD1
J gene: TRBJ2-3
V gene: TRBV5-6
clone size: few
CDR3 protein: CASSRTPDREYF
CDR3 DNA: TGTGCCAGCAGCCGCACCCCAGACAGGGAGTATTTT

D gene: TRBD2
J gene: TRBJ2-3
V gene: TRBV19
clone size: many
CDR3 protein: CASRTSGGSDTQYF
CDR3 DNA: TGTGCCAGTCGAACTAGCGGGGGGTCGGATACGCAGTATTTT

D gene: TRBD2
J gene: TRBJ2-1
V gene: TRBV5-1
clone size: NA
CDR3 protein: CASSPAGGPRNEQFF
CDR3 DNA: TGCGCCAGCAGCCCCGCGGGGGGGCCTCGTAATGAGCAGTTCTTC

D gene: TRBD1
J gene: TRBJ2-7
V gene: TRBV18
clone size: NA
CDR3 protein: CASSPPDRVSYEQYF
CDR3 DNA: TGTGCCAGCTCACCACCAGACAGGGTATCGTACGAGCAGTACTTC

D gene: NA
J gene: TRBJ2-1
V gene: TRBV6-5
clone size: NA
CDR3 protein: CASRVGESSYNEQFF
CDR3 DNA: TGTGCCAGCAGGGTGGGAGAAAGCTCCTACAATGAGCAGTTCTTC

D gene: TRBD1
J gene: TRBJ2-5
V gene: TRBV10-3
clone size: many
CDR3 protein: CAIGGTGGEETQYF
CDR3 DNA: TGTGCCATCGGGGGGACAGGGGGCGAAGAGACCCAGTACTTC

D gene: TRBD1
J gene: TRBJ2-5
V gene: TRBV5-1
clone size: few
CDR3 protein: CASSLVPTGGRETQYF
CDR3 DNA: TGCGCCAGCAGCTTGGTCCCCACAGGGGGCCGGGAGACCCAGTACTTC

D gene: NA
J gene: TRBJ2-4
V gene: TRBV7-8
clone size: NA
CDR3 protein: CASSSGGRIQYF
CDR3 DNA: TGTGCCAGCAGCTCCGGCGGGCGGATTCAGTACTTC

D gene: NA
J gene: TRBJ1-6
V gene: TRBV5-1
clone size: NA
CDR3 protein: CASSLKGVDSPLHF
CDR3 DNA: TGCGCCAGCAGCTTGAAGGGTGTTGATTCACCCCTCCACTTT

D gene: NA
J gene: TRBJ2-3
V gene: TRBV7-2
clone size: few
CDR3 protein: CASSLRASTDTQYF
CDR3 DNA: TGTGCCAGCAGCTTAAGGGCCAGCACAGATACGCAGTATTTT

D gene: NA
J gene: TRBJ1-2
V gene: TRBV29-1
clone size: NA
CDR3 protein: CSVEESPSYGYTF
CDR3 DNA: TGCAGCGTTGAGGAGTCCCCTTCCTACGGCTACACCTTC

D gene: NA
J gene: TRBJ1-1
V gene: TRBV5-1
clone size: NA
CDR3 protein: CASSLGSAEAFF
CDR3 DNA: TGCGCCAGCAGCTTGGGGTCGGCTGAAGCTTTCTTT

D gene: NA
J gene: TRBJ1-6
V gene: TRBV6-5
clone size: many
CDR3 protein: CATSIEHNSPLHF
CDR3 DNA: TGTGCCACTTCTATTGAACATAATTCACCCCTCCACTTT

D gene: TRBD1
J gene: TRBJ1-2
V gene: TRBV29-1
clone size: many
CDR3 protein: CSTRTGGDPCTF
CDR3 DNA: TGCAGCACTAGGACAGGGGGCGACCCGTGTACCTTC

D gene: NA
J gene: TRBJ2-3
V gene: TRBV6-5
clone size: many
CDR3 protein: CASRTGAATDTQYF
CDR3 DNA: TGTGCCAGCAGAACCGGGGCGGCAACAGATACGCAGTATTTT

D gene: TRBD1
J gene: TRBJ2-7
V gene: TRBV4-2
clone size: many
CDR3 protein: CASSLDRDEQYF
CDR3 DNA: TGTGCCAGCAGCTTGGACAGGGACGAGCAGTACTTC

D gene: NA
J gene: TRBJ1-2
V gene: TRBV7-6
clone size: few
CDR3 protein: CASSKNIDNYGYTF
CDR3 DNA: TGTGCCAGCAGCAAAAATATCGACAACTATGGCTACACCTTC

D gene: NA
J gene: TRBJ1-1
V gene: TRBV27
clone size: few
CDR3 protein: CASRAGWAEAFF
CDR3 DNA: TGTGCCAGCAGAGCAGGGTGGGCAGAAGCTTTCTTT